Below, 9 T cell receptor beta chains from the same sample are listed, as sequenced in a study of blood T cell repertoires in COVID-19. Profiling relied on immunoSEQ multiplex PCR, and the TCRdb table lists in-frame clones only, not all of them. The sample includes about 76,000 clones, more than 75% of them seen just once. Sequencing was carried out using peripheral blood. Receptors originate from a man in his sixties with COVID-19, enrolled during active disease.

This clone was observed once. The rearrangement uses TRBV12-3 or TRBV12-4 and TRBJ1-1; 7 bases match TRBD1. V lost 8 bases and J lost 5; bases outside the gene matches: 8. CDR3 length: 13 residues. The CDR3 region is CASAPLRGTEAFF. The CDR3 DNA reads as TGTGCCAGCGCTCCGCTCAGGGGGACTGAAGCTTTCTTT.

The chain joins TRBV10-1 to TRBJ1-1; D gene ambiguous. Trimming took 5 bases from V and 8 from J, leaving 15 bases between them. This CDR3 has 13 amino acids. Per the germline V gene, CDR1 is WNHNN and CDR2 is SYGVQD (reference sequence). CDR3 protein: CASSLTYPGEAFF. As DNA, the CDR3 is TGCGCCAGCAGTCTTACCTATCCGGGGGAAGCTTTCTTT.

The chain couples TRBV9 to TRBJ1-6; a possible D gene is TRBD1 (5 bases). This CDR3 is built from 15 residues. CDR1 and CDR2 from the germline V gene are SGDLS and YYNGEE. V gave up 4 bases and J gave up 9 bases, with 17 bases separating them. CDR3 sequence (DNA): TGTGCCAGCAGCCCCTCCGACAGAACCGGTTCACCCCTCCACTTT. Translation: CASSPSDRTGSPLHF.

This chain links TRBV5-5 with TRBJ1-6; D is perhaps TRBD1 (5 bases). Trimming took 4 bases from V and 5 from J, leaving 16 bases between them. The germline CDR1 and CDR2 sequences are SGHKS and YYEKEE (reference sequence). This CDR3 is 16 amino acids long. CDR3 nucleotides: TGTGCCAGCAGCAAGCCGGGACTGCTGAATAATTCACCCCTCCACTTT. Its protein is CASSKPGLLNNSPLHF.

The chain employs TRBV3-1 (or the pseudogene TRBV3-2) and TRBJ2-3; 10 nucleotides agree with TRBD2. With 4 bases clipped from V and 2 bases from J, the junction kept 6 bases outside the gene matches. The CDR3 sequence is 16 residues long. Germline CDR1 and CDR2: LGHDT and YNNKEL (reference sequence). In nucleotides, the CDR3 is TGTGCCAGCAGCCCGACCACTAGCGGGGCCACAGATACGCAGTATTTT. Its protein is CASSPTTSGATDTQYF.

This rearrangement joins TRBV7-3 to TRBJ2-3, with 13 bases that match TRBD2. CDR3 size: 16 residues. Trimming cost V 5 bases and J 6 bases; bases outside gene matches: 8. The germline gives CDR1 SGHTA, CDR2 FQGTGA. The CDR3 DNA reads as TGTGCCAGCAGCCCGGGACTAGCGGGAAATAGGGATACGCAGTATTTT. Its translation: CASSPGLAGNRDTQYF.

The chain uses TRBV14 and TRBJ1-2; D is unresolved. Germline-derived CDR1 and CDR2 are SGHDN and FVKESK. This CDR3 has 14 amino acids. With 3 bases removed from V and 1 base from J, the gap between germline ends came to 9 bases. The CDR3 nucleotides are TGTGCCAGCAGCCATATACGAGATAACTATGGCTACACCTTC. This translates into CASSHIRDNYGYTF.

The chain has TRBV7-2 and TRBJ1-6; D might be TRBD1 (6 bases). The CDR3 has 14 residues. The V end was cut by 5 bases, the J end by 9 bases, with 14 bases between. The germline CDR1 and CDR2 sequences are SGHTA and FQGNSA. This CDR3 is CASSAGQSTSPLHF. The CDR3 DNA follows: TGTGCCAGCAGCGCCGGACAGTCGACTTCACCCCTCCACTTT.

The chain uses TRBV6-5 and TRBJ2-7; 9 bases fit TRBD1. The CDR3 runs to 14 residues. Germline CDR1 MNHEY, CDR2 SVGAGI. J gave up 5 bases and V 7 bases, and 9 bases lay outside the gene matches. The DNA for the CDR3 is TGTGCCAGCAAGAAGGGACAGGGTGTCAACGAGCAGTACTTC. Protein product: CASKKGQGVNEQYF.